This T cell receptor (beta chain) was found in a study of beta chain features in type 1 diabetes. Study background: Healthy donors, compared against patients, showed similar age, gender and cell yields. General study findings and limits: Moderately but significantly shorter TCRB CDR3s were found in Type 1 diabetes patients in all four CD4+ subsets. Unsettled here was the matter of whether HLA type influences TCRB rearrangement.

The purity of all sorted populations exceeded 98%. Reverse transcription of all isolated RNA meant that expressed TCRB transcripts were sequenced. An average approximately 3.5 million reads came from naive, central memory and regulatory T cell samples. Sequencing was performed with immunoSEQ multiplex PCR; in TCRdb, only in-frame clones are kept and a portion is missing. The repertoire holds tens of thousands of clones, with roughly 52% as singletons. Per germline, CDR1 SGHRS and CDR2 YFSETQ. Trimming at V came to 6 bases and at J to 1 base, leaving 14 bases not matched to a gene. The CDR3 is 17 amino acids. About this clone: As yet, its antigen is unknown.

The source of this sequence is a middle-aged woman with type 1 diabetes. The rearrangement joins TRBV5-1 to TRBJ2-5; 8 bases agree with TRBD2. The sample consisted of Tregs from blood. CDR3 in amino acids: CASTREGTSRVQETQYF. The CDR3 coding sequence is TGCGCCAGCACAAGAGAGGGGACTAGTCGGGTCCAAGAGACCCAGTACTTC.